This T cell receptor (beta chain) was documented in a study of cytotoxic CD8 clonotypes in ibrutinib-treated CLL. The method was immunoSEQ multiplex PCR; TCRdb's version includes in-frame clones alone and lacks a portion of them. This table has roughly 200,000 clones, 79% appearing once. V lost 6 bases and J lost 6, with 11 bases in between. This CDR3 contains 12 residues. Germline CDR1 is MNHEY and CDR2 is SVGAGI. The rearrangement uses TRBV6-5 and TRBJ1-1; the D is unclear. The input for sequencing was PBMCs, taken after 12 months of ibrutinib treatment. This sequence originates from a human donor with chronic lymphocytic leukemia. The CDR3 sequence: CASSLPGSEAFF. CDR3 sequence (DNA): TGTGCCAGCAGCCTCCCGGGATCTGAAGCTTTCTTT.